The clone carrying this T cell receptor beta chain was detected ten times or more. As yet, its antigen is unknown. This sample is drawn from a study of regulatory T cells in long-lasting Graves disease. Germline loops: CDR1 MDHEN, CDR2 SYDVKM. Trimming shortened V by 7 bases and J by 6 bases, and 10 bases separated the two germline ends. The CDR3 is made up of 12 amino acids. For TCR beta, libraries came from iRepertoire HTBI primers and Arm-PCR of CDR3 regions. From the multiplex PCR reads, TCRdb called clonotypes with MiXCR, one entry per CDR3 protein. Of 450,000 to 650,000 distinct CDR3 sequences in the sample, 16% were seen once. Study outcomes and limitations: Favoring TRBV28, TRBJ1-2 and TRBJ2-5 was a feature seen in persistent disease.

Time point in this sample: newly diagnosed GD, antithyroid drugs for less than 3 months. PBMCs provided the RNA from which the TCR library was made. As a group, patients came from one endocrinology department in Xi'an, China. These records were also assigned to another study, of T cells in Graves' hyperthyroidism and ophthalmopathy.

This receptor was taken from a woman aged 35-65 years with Graves disease. The rearrangement links TRBV28 to TRBJ2-1, with D hard to call. Sequences were derived from peripheral blood mononuclear cells (PBMCs), sampled at new diagnosis, from a patient treated with antithyroid drugs. The CDR3 nucleotides read TGTGCCAGCAAGCTTAGTGGCAATGAGCAGTTCTTC. It codes for CASKLSGNEQFF.